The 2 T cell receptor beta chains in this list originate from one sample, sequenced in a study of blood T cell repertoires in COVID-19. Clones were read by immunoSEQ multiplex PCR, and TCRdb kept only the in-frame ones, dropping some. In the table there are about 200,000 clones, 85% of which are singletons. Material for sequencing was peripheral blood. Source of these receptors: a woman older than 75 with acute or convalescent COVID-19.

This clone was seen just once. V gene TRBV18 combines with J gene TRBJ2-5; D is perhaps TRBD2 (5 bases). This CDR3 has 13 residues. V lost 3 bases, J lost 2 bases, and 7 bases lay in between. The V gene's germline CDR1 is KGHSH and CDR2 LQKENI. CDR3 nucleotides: TGTGCCAGCTCACCGACGGGACAAGAGACCCAGTACTTC. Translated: CASSPTGQETQYF.

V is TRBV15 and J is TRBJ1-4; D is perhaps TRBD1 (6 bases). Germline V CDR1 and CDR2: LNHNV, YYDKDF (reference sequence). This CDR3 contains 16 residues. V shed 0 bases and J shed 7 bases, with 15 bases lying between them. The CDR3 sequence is CATSRDWEQGTEKLFF. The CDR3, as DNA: TGTGCCACCAGCAGAGACTGGGAACAGGGAACTGAAAAACTGTTTTTT.